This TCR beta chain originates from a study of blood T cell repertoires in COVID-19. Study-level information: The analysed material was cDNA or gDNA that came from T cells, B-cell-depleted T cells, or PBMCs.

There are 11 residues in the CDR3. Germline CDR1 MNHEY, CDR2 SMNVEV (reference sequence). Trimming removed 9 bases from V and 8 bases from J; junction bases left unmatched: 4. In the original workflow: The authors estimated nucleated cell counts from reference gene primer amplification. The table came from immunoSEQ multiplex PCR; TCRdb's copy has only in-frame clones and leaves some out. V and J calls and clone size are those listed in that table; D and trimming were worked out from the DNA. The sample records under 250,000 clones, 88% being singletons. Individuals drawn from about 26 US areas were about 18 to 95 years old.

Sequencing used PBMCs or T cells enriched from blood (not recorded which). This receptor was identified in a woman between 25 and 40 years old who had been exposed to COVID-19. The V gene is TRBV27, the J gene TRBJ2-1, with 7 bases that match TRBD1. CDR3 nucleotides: TGTGCCAGTTACAGGGGTTATGAGCAGTTCTTC. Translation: CASYRGYEQFF.